The 23 T cell receptor beta chains presented below share a single source sample, sequenced in a study of sequential checkpoint blockade in melanoma (dated by TCRdb to between 2018 and 2021). The protocol used for the library was the immunoSEQ multiplex PCR assay. The clones in this table, taken by TCRdb from immuneACCESS, are in-frame only. Not every clone is retained; where verified, under half of the shortfall comes from an unresolved V gene, and the cause of the rest is unknown. The sample table holds over 2,000 clones, of which 25% to 30% were seen once. About 10% of the sample lies in the top ten. Taken with the paper, the label for treatment or condition translates to: randomized to nivolumab then ipilimumab (arm A) or the reverse (arm B). Sequencing used tumor tissue (inferred from file names), obtained from a patient given nivolumab and ipilimumab in sequence. Receptors originate from a human donor with melanoma.

V and J are TRBV5-1 and TRBJ2-1; D might be TRBD2 (8 bases). V dropped 4 bases and J dropped 3 bases, with 14 bases sitting between them. Germline V gene data show CDR1 as SGHRS and CDR2 as YFSETQ. This CDR3 is 15 amino acids long. The CDR3: CASSVSGTDYNEQFF. DNA of the CDR3: TGCGCCAGCAGCGTTAGCGGGACAGACTACAATGAGCAGTTCTTC.

A few counts support this clone. The chain joins TRBV10-2 to TRBJ2-5; unclear D gene. The CDR3 sequence is 13 residues long. Trimming pared 2 bases from V and 3 bases from J, leaving 7 bases between. From germline, CDR1 is WSHSY and CDR2 SAAADI. This CDR3 reads CASSERQKETQYF. In DNA, the CDR3 is TGCGCCAGCAGTGAGCGGCAAAAAGAGACCCAGTACTTC.

The chain has TRBV5-1 and TRBJ2-4, with 9 bases that match TRBD2. The CDR3 spans 18 residues. Per germline, CDR1 SGHRS and CDR2 YFSETQ. The V and J ends lost 0 bases and 5 bases, in that order; junction bases with no gene match: 12. The chain's CDR3 is CASSLGVRAGGEENIQYF. In nucleotides, the CDR3 is TGCGCCAGCAGCTTGGGGGTCAGAGCGGGAGGCGAGGAAAACATTCAGTACTTC.

The chain combines TRBV19 with TRBJ2-7; 7 positions match TRBD1. The germline V gene has CDR1 LNHDA and CDR2 SQIVND (reference sequence). V lost 3 bases and J lost 3; bases outside the gene matches: 2. This CDR3 has 13 amino acids. The CDR3 nucleotides are TGTGCCAGTAGTATGGGACAGTTCTACGAGCAGTACTTC. This translates into CASSMGQFYEQYF.

This clone was observed many times. The CDR3 is CASSPQGAVGELFF. CDR3 sequence (DNA): TGTGCCAGCAGCCCACAGGGGGCGGTCGGGGAGCTGTTTTTT. The chain combines TRBV7-7 with TRBJ2-2; 9 nucleotides match TRBD1. The CDR3 runs to 14 residues. V trimming: 5 bases; J trimming: 7 bases; junction bases outside the gene matches: 5. Germline V gene sequence: CDR1 SSHAT, CDR2 FNYEAQ (reference sequence).

This clone has a handful of counts. The CDR3 coding sequence is TGTGCCATCAGTGAGCTCTCGGGGAAGGAAGAAAAACTGTTTTTT. Protein: CAISELSGKEEKLFF. The rearrangement uses TRBV10-3 and TRBJ1-4; D gene uncertain. V shed 2 bases and J shed 8 bases, with 15 bases lying between them. The CDR3 totals 15 residues. Germline V CDR1 and CDR2: ENHRY, SYGVKD.

The chain recombines TRBV19 with TRBJ1-4, with D hard to call. CDR1 LNHDA and CDR2 SQIVND come from the germline V gene (reference sequence). With 6 bases removed from V and 3 bases from J, the gap between germline ends came to 14 bases. The length of the CDR3 is 15 residues. CDR3 in amino acids: CASRPREGSNEKLFF. DNA for the CDR3: TGTGCCAGTAGACCCCGGGAGGGATCTAATGAAAAACTGTTTTTT.

The V call is TRBV6-8, the J call TRBJ1-6; perhaps TRBD1 as D (6 bases). The V gene lost 5 bases and the J gene lost 7 bases, with 18 bases spanning the gap. The CDR3 consists of 16 residues. In germline, CDR1 is MNHGY, CDR2 SAAAGT. The CDR3 DNA follows: TGTGCCAGCAGTGAGAGGGGGGGAAGCGGCAATTCACCCCTCCACTTT. Encoded protein: CASSERGGSGNSPLHF.

This clone appeared a few times. The V gene is TRBV25-1, the J gene TRBJ1-5; TRBD1 agrees at 8 bases. The V gene end was trimmed by 4 bases and the J gene end by 0 bases; junction bases not matched to a gene: 2. Germline V gene lookup returns CDR1 MGHDK and CDR2 SYGVNS. This CDR3 has 15 amino acids. The CDR3, as DNA: TGTGCCAGCAGTGCCGACAGGGGTAGCAATCAGCCCCAGCATTTT. It is translated as CASSADRGSNQPQHF.

In this sample, this clone turned up a few times. The gene calls are TRBV19 and TRBJ2-1; D not certain. Germline V gene data show CDR1 as LNHDA and CDR2 as SQIVND (reference sequence). The CDR3 runs 13 residues. The germline V and J ends were trimmed by 7 bases and 6 bases, with 13 bases remaining between them. DNA for the CDR3: TGTGCCAGTACCATCTCCGCCTTCAATGAGCAGTTCTTC. The encoded protein is CASTISAFNEQFF.

The sample holds many counts of this clone. The J gene is TRBJ1-1, the V gene TRBV7-2; D is perhaps TRBD1 (5 bases). The CDR3 runs 13 residues. Per the germline V gene, CDR1 is SGHTA and CDR2 is FQGNSA. The V end lost 4 bases, the J end lost 5 bases, and 11 bases lay between the germline ends. This chain's CDR3 is CASSYGGGTEAFF. CDR3 nucleotides: TGTGCCAGCAGCTACGGGGGAGGGACTGAAGCTTTCTTT.

J is TRBJ2-2 and V is TRBV15, with 13 bases aligning to TRBD2. The CDR3 is made up of 18 amino acids. With 9 bases clipped from V and 0 bases from J, the junction kept 10 bases outside the gene matches. The germline gives CDR1 LNHNV, CDR2 YYDKDF (reference sequence). The CDR3 DNA follows: TGTGCCACGGCCGCGACTAGCGGGAGGTCGGCGAACACCGGGGAGCTGTTTTTT. Translation: CATAATSGRSANTGELFF.

This clone is labeled medium-sized (0.01 to 0.1%). The J gene is TRBJ2-2, the V gene TRBV11-3; D call uncertain. The ends were cut back, 5 bases at V and 3 bases at J, with 10 bases in the middle. From germline, CDR1 is SGHNT and CDR2 YENEEA. This CDR3 is built from 14 residues. The CDR3: CASSGVADTGELFF. CDR3 in DNA: TGTGCCAGCAGCGGGGTCGCGGACACCGGGGAGCTGTTTTTT.

This clone is termed medium-sized. The chain employs TRBV10-3 and TRBJ2-5; 10 nucleotides align to TRBD2. The length of the CDR3 is 16 residues. The V gene end was trimmed by 0 bases and the J gene end by 4 bases; junction bases not matched to a gene: 5. Germline V gives CDR1 ENHRY, CDR2 SYGVKD. DNA of the CDR3: TGTGCCATCAGTGAGTCGAGCGGGGGGGCCGGAGAGACCCAGTACTTC. Residues: CAISESSGGAGETQYF.

This clone counts as medium-sized (0.01 to 0.1%). This rearrangement joins TRBV11-3 to TRBJ1-2; weak D call: TRBD1 (6 bases). Germline V CDR1 and CDR2: SGHNT, YENEEA. Trimming took off 4 bases at V and 2 bases at J, with 14 bases between the two ends. The CDR3 is made up of 15 amino acids. As DNA, the CDR3 is TGTGCCAGCAGCTCCAACACCGGGACAAACTATGGCTACACCTTC. This translates into CASSSNTGTNYGYTF.

A few counts support this clone. This rearrangement joins TRBV29-1 to TRBJ1-5; possibly TRBD1 for D (5 bases). Deletions cut 7 bases from V and 6 bases from J, with 16 bases between. The CDR3 spans 13 residues. Germline V gene lookup returns CDR1 SQVTM and CDR2 ANQGSEA. CDR3: CSAQTASGQPQHF. In DNA form, the CDR3 reads TGCAGCGCCCAGACAGCCAGCGGTCAGCCCCAGCATTTT.

Points on this clone: An end of the junction does not agree with germline; a read error may underlie this. This chain connects TRBV29-1 to TRBJ2-5; 12 positions match TRBD2. The CDR3 is 13 residues long. Per the germline V gene, CDR1 is SQVTM and CDR2 is ANQGSEA. This CDR3 is CSASGLAGGPHDF. As DNA, the CDR3 is TGCAGCGCCTCCGGGCTAGCGGGAGGGCCCCATGACTTC.

This clone was seen only a few times. The rearrangement uses TRBV6-8 and TRBJ2-6, with TRBD2 identical over 7 bases. The length of the CDR3 is 17 residues. Germline V CDR1 and CDR2: MNHGY, SAAAGT. The trim removed 5 bases at V and 4 bases at J, leaving 11 bases unmatched. CDR3 DNA sequence: TGTGCCAGCAGTGAGGCGGGAGAGGGCTCGGGGGCCAACGTCCTGACTTTC. Translation: CASSEAGEGSGANVLTF.

V and J are TRBV6-8 and TRBJ2-2; the match to TRBD2 covers 10 bases. CDR3 size: 17 residues. The junction had 8 bases not matched to a gene; V was cut back by 3 bases and J by 4 bases. The V gene's germline CDR1 is MNHGY and CDR2 SAAAGT. For the CDR3, the DNA is TGTGCCAGCAGTTATGAGGGGACTAGCGACTTCACCGGGGAGCTGTTTTTT. It specifies CASSYEGTSDFTGELFF.

Only a few counts were recorded for this clone. This chain links TRBV15 with TRBJ2-1; D may be TRBD1 (6 bases). This CDR3 is 14 amino acids long. From germline, CDR1 is LNHNV and CDR2 YYDKDF (reference sequence). Between the trimmed V and J ends, which lost 0 bases and 6 bases, there was a span of 9 bases. CDR3 amino acids: CATSRDLGGNEQFF. The CDR3 DNA reads TGTGCCACCAGCAGAGATTTAGGGGGCAATGAGCAGTTCTTC. Based on the CDR3 plus reference TRBV15 and TRBJ2-1, the full variable domain is DAMVIQNPRYQVTQFGKPVTLSCSQTLNHNVMYWYQQKSSQAPKLLFHYYDKDFNNEADTPDNFQSRRPNTSFCFLDIRSPGLGDTAMYLCATSRDLGGNEQFFGPGTRLTVL.

This clone has a single count. V gene TRBV10-2 combines with J gene TRBJ2-1, with D possibly being TRBD1 or TRBD2 (5 bases each). The CDR3 sequence is 16 residues long. Between the trimmed V and J ends, which lost 3 bases and 2 bases, there was a span of 14 bases. Germline V gene data show CDR1 as WSHSY and CDR2 as SAAADI. CDR3 bases: TGCGCCAGCAGTGAAACCCAGGGACGAACCTACAATGAGCAGTTCTTC. It codes for CASSETQGRTYNEQFF.

The chain recombines TRBV19 with TRBJ1-2; a weak D match, TRBD1 (5 bases). Trimming removed 0 bases at V and 4 bases at J, with 15 bases between. Germline V gene sequence: CDR1 LNHDA, CDR2 SQIVND (reference sequence). The CDR3 extends over 16 amino acids. CDR3: CASSIDYPGRSYGYTF. The CDR3 coding sequence is TGTGCCAGTAGTATAGATTACCCGGGACGGAGCTATGGCTACACCTTC.

The chain recombines TRBV19 with TRBJ2-5; tentative D call: TRBD2 (6 bases). Germline lookup yields CDR1 LNHDA and CDR2 SQIVND (reference sequence). The CDR3 runs to 13 residues. Trimming removed 5 bases from V and 5 bases from J, with 12 bases in between. CDR3 in amino acids: CASSSVGRETQYF. In DNA form, the CDR3 reads TGTGCCAGTAGTTCCGTGGGGAGGGAGACCCAGTACTTC.